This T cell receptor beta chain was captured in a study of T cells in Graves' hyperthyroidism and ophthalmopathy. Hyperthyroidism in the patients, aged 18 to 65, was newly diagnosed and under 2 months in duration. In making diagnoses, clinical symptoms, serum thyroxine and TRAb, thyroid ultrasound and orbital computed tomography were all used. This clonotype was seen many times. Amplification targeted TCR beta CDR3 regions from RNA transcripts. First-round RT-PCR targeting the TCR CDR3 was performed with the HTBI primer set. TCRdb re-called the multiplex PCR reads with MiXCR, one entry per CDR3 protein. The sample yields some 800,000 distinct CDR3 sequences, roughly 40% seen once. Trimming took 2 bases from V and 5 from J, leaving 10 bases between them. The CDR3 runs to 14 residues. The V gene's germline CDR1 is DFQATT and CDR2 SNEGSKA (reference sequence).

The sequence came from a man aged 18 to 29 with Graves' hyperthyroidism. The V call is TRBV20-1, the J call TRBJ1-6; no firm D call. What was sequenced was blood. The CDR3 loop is CSARSEGNNSPLHF. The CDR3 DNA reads TGCAGTGCTAGATCGGAGGGCAATAATTCACCCCTCCACTTT.